This TCR beta chain emerged from a study of blood T cells in healthy people across ages (dated by TCRdb to 2014 to 2015). About the investigation overall: Template switching captured roughly one uniquely barcoded TCR beta cDNA molecule per two T cells in model experiments. Using deep sequencing normalized with unique cDNA molecular identifiers, the study measured how TCR beta repertoire diversity changes with age. Donors were grouped into four age groups: young (average approximately 15 years), middle-aged (less than 40), aged (approximately 58) and long-lived (around 82). For two donors (one aged 18 to 30 and one aged 80 or older), the study analyzed two additional independent replicas of 1 million unique cDNA reads from the same blood draw. To avoid experimental bias, donors of different ages were distributed randomly across sequencing lanes.

Systemically healthy Caucasian individuals from Russia, some 40 in total and aged roughly 6 to 100 years, were included as donors. Each donor gave about 9.7 milliliters of peripheral blood, drawn into EDTA-treated Vacutainer tubes. Ficoll-Paque density-gradient centrifugation was used to isolate PBMCs, with at least 6.5 million obtained per sample. Total RNA was extracted from PBMCs with Trizol reagent, with at least 5.5 micrograms obtained per sample. For every donor, flow cytometry on a PBMC aliquot measured the percentage of naive CD45RAhigh/CD27high T cells. Receptors were amplified or captured by 5' RACE. The instrument was an Illumina HiSeq 2500. The second PCR ran for about 6 to 12 cycles and used a J-beta primer mix along with a sample-barcoded 5' primer. A template-switch 5' adaptor carrying 12 random nucleotides introduced a unique molecular identifier onto each TCR beta cDNA molecule. At least 3 million CDR3-containing paired-end reads were obtained from each sample. All of the RNA was converted into first-strand cDNA using the Mint cDNA synthesis kit, with a TRBC-specific oligonucleotide serving as the primer. After uracil-DNA glycosylase treatment, a first 18-cycle PCR used universal primers M1SS and BC2_uni_R on all cDNA. In the source study's methods: Each sample was normalized by randomly selecting 1 million high-quality reads, each carrying a distinct molecular identifier. Instead of being binned into consensus sequences, reads with shared molecular identifiers were discarded. MiTCR, set to a Q25 quality threshold and the strictest error-elimination algorithm, was used for CDR3 identification, clonotype clustering and error correction. Lower-bound total TCR beta diversity was estimated with a nonparametric unseen species model using Euler transformation. TCRdb trimmed public reads at Q25 via fastp, called clones via MiXCR and kept in-frame beta chains. When rows share a CDR3 protein, they turn into one entry using the most common DNA and genes. The V and J calls here are based on TCRdb, not the publication. The sample has about 1.4 million distinct CDR3 sequences on record, almost 60% of them singletons. The ten largest clones capture over 5.5% of the sample.

The investigation overall reported the following: Estimates of total diversity based on one million sequenced T cells were considered lower bounds and underestimates. The CMV infection status of donors was not known, potentially confounding age-related changes in expanded clonotypes. Observed TCR beta diversity correlated strongly with the percentage of naive T cells measured by flow cytometry. Because profiling used bulk unsorted PBMCs, naive and antigen-experienced compartments could not be compared conclusively. Observed TCR beta diversity per million T cells fell roughly linearly with age, and a significant reduction was already apparent by age around 39. Compared with the aged group, more naive CD4+ T cells, fewer expanded clones and increased TCR diversity were shown by the long-lived group, suggesting age selection.

Note on this clonotype: What this receptor recognizes is not known. Base qualities were left out, and no much larger clone turns up one base away.

Cut back by 0 bases and 7 bases, the V and J ends lie 24 bases apart. CDR1 and CDR2 are drawn from the germline V gene (reference sequence): DFQATT, SNEGSKA. The CDR3 runs 17 amino acids, cysteine and phenylalanine included. Of the read, only the CDR3 DNA is kept; its 51 bases are in frame from base 1. The material sequenced was blood. The chain was built from TRBV20-1 and TRBJ1-1; the D gene is unclear. This receptor was taken from a man aged 18 to 29 in good health. The nucleotide sequence is TGCAGTGCTAGAGATGTTACGCTGGGCGTCTGGTTGAGTGAAGCTTTCTTT. Its protein reads: CSARDVTLGVWLSEAFF.